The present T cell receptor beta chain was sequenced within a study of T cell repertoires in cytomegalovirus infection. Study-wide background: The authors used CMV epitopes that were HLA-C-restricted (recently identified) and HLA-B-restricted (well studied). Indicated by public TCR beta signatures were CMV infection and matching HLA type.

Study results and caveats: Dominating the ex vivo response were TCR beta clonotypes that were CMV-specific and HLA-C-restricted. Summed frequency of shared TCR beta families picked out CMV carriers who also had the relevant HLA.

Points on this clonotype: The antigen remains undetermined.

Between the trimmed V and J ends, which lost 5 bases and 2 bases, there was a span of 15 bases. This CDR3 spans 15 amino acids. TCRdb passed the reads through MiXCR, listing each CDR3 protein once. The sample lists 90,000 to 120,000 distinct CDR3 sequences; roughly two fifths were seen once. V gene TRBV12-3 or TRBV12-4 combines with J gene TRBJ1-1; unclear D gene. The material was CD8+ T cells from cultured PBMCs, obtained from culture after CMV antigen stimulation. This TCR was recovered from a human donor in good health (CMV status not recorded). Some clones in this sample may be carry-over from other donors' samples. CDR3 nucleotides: TGTGCCAGCAGTCCGCGGACGCTTATCAACACTGAAGCTTTCTTT. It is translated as CASSPRTLINTEAFF.